These 12 T cell receptor beta chains originate from one sample sequenced in a study of blood T cell repertoires in COVID-19. Assay used: immunoSEQ multiplex PCR; TCRdb lists only in-frame clones, some missing. This table has under 250,000 clones, around 90% appearing once. Sequencing was carried out using peripheral blood. The receptor source for this set is a man aged 30 to 39 with COVID-19, enrolled during active disease.

The chain carries TRBV7-9 and TRBJ2-5, with a weak D call TRBD1 (6 bases). The CDR3 is 14 residues long. The ends were cut back, 4 bases at V and 1 base at J, with 10 bases in the middle. Germline CDR1 reads SEHNR; CDR2 reads FQNEAQ (reference sequence). Here the CDR3 reads CASSSTGIQETQYF. The CDR3 bases are TGTGCCAGCAGCTCGACAGGAATCCAAGAGACCCAGTACTTC.

The genes are TRBV4-2 and TRBJ2-7, with TRBD2 as a possible D gene (6 bases). The CDR3 is made up of 14 amino acids. Germline loops: CDR1 LGHNA, CDR2 YNFKEQ. V was trimmed by 8 bases and J by 2 bases, leaving 16 bases between them. The CDR3 is CASEAGPPTYEQYF. CDR3 sequence (DNA): TGTGCCAGCGAGGCGGGGCCGCCCACCTACGAGCAGTACTTC.

The chain is built from TRBV9 and TRBJ2-5; 10 bases fit TRBD2. Germline assignment: CDR1 SGDLS and CDR2 YYNGEE. V was clipped by 0 bases and J by 3 bases; unmatched bases: 11. CDR3 length: 18 amino acids. The CDR3 sequence: CASSVAWRGAGGEETQYF. For the CDR3, the DNA is TGTGCCAGCAGCGTAGCTTGGAGGGGAGCGGGGGGGGAAGAGACCCAGTACTTC.

The V and J genes are TRBV7-9 and TRBJ1-2; maybe TRBD1 (6 bases). The CDR3 is made up of 11 amino acids. The V end lost 4 bases, the J end lost 8 bases, and 8 bases lay between the germline ends. Per germline, CDR1 SEHNR and CDR2 FQNEAQ (reference sequence). The DNA for the CDR3 is TGTGCCAGCAGCTACAGGGTCGGCTACACCTTC. This translates into CASSYRVGYTF.

This chain uses TRBV6-5 with TRBJ2-4; no clear D gene. CDR3 length: 15 residues. V gave up 2 bases and J gave up 0 bases, with 8 bases separating them. Per the germline V gene, CDR1 is MNHEY and CDR2 is SVGAGI. CDR3 sequence: CASSYPLLAKNIQYF. CDR3 nucleotides: TGTGCCAGCAGTTACCCCCTACTAGCCAAAAACATTCAGTACTTC.

The rearrangement links TRBV6-1 to TRBJ2-6; a possible D gene is TRBD1 (5 bases). In germline, CDR1 is MNHNS, CDR2 SASEGT. Trimming pared 3 bases from V and 0 bases from J, leaving 9 bases between. The CDR3 is made up of 16 amino acids. Written as DNA, the CDR3 is TGTGCCAGCAGTGAGGGGCCAATCTCTGGGGCCAACGTCCTGACTTTC. It translates to CASSEGPISGANVLTF.

This chain joins TRBV5-1 and TRBJ1-2; D is uncertain. The CDR3 has 13 residues. The ends were cut back, 7 bases at V and 4 bases at J, with 14 bases in the middle. CDR1 is SGHRS, CDR2 YFSETQ, per germline. DNA for the CDR3: TGCGCCAGCTCCCCTGAGATATCCTATGGCTACACCTTC. Protein: CASSPEISYGYTF.

This clone has only one observation. The chain carries TRBV9 and TRBJ1-3, with a weak D call TRBD1 (6 bases). CDR1 and CDR2 (germline): SGDLS, YYNGEE. V gave up 0 bases and J gave up 2 bases, with 9 bases separating them. The CDR3 length is 15 residues. As DNA, the CDR3 is TGTGCCAGCAGCGTAGGAGAGGGGGCTGGAAACACCATATATTTT. Amino acid sequence: CASSVGEGAGNTIYF.

The chain employs TRBV5-1 and TRBJ1-3; D is unresolved. This CDR3 contains 16 residues. Germline V CDR1 and CDR2: SGHRS, YFSETQ. Trimming removed 5 bases from V and 0 bases from J, with 15 bases in between. The chain's CDR3 is CASRLATGNSGNTIYF. In DNA form, the CDR3 reads TGCGCCAGCAGACTCGCGACGGGAAACTCTGGAAACACCATATATTTT.

This clone has a handful of counts. The chain recombines TRBV5-1 with TRBJ2-7; a weak D match, TRBD1 (5 bases). The germline CDR1 and CDR2 sequences are SGHRS and YFSETQ. The V gene lost 5 bases and the J gene lost 6 bases, with 15 bases spanning the gap. The CDR3 has 13 amino acids. For the CDR3, the DNA is TGCGCCAGCAGTCAAGACAGTACCGGCGAGCAGTACTTC. Amino acid sequence: CASSQDSTGEQYF.

The gene calls are TRBV9 and TRBJ1-1; perhaps TRBD1 as D (6 bases). CDR1 SGDLS and CDR2 YYNGEE come from the germline V gene. The CDR3 has 16 residues. Trimming cost V 4 bases and J 3 bases, with 19 bases left between them. In DNA form, the CDR3 reads TGTGCCAGCAGCCCGCGCCCGAGGACAGAGGACACTGAAGCTTTCTTT. This codes for CASSPRPRTEDTEAFF.

CDR3 region: CASSSTGTGMETQYF. The CDR3 DNA is TGCGCCAGCAGCTCGACCGGGACAGGGATGGAGACCCAGTACTTC. V usage is TRBV5-1 and J usage is TRBJ2-5; 9 positions match TRBD1. With 3 bases clipped from V and 5 bases from J, the junction kept 8 bases outside the gene matches. Germline values: CDR1 SGHRS, CDR2 YFSETQ. This CDR3 is 15 amino acids long.